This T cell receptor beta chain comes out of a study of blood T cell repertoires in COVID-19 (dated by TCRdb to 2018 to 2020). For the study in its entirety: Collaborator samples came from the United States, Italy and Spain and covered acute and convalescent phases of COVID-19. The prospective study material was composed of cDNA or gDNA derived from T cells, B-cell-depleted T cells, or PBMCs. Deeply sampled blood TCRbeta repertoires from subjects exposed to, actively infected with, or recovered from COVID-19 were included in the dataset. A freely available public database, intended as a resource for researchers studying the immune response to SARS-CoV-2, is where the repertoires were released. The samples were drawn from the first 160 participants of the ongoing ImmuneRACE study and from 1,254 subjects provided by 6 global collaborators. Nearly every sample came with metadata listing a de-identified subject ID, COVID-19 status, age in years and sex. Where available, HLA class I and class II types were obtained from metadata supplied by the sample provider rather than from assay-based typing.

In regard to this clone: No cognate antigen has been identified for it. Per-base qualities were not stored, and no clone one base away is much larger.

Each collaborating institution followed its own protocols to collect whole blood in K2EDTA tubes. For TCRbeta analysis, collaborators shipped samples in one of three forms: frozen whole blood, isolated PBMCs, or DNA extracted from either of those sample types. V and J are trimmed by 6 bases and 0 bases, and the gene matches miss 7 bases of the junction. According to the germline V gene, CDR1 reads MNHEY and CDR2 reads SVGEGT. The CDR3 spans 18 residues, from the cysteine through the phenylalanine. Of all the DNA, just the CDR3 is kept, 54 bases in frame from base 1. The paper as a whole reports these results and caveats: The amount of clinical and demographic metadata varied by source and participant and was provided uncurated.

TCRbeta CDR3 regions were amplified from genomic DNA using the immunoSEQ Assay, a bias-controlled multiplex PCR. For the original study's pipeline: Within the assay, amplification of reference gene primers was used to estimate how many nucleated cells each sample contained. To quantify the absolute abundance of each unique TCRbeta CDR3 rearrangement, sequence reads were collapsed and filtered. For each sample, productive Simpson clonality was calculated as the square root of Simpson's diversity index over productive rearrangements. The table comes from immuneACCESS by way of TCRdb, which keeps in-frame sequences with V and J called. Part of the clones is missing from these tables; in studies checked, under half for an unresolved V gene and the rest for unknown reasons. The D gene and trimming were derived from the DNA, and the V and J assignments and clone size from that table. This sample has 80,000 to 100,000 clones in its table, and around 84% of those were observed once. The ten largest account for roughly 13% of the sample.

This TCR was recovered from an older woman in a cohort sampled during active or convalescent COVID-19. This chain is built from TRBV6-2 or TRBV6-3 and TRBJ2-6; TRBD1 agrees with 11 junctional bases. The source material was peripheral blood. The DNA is TGTGCCAGCAGCCTAGCCGGGACAGGGGGCTCTGGGGCCAACGTCCTGACTTTC. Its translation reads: CASSLAGTGGSGANVLTF.